This TCR beta chain was sequenced for a study of blood T cell repertoires in COVID-19. Turning to the study itself: Sites in the United States, Italy and Spain provided acute and convalescent COVID-19 samples. The cDNA or gDNA used as material had been derived from T cells, B-cell-depleted T cells, or PBMCs.

The CDR3 consists of 12 residues. Germline V lookup: CDR1 LNHDA, CDR2 SQIVND (reference sequence). V was shortened by 6 bases and J by 3 bases, with 8 bases between the two germline ends. Original handling: Nucleated cell counts were estimated from reference gene primer amplification. Sequencing used immunoSEQ multiplex PCR; TCRdb keeps in-frame clones, though not all of them. The D gene and trimming were derived from the DNA, and the V and J assignments and clone size from that table. The sample holds around 80,000 clones, roughly four fifths seen once. The sequencing input was peripheral blood. This chain connects TRBV19 to TRBJ1-1; D gene unclear. This receptor was obtained from a man aged 60-69 years with acute or convalescent COVID-19. The CDR3 sequence is CASRVRDTEAFF. Here the CDR3 DNA reads TGTGCCAGTAGGGTACGGGACACTGAAGCTTTCTTT.